What follows are 22 T cell receptor beta chains derived from one specimen sequenced in a study of blood T cell repertoires in COVID-19. TCRdb keeps only in-frame clones here, not all; method: immunoSEQ multiplex PCR. The table lists 150,000 to 200,000 clones, more than 70% of them singletons. Sequencing was performed on PBMCs or T cells enriched from blood (not recorded which). The receptors shown here come from a woman aged 45-65 years in a cohort exposed to, infected with or recovered from COVID-19 (not recorded which).

The J gene is TRBJ2-5, the V gene TRBV7-2; 14 bases fit TRBD2. The CDR3 loop spans 16 amino acids. The germline CDR1 and CDR2 sequences are SGHTA and FQGNSA. V lost 1 base, J lost 4 bases, and 2 bases stayed unmatched. CDR3 amino acids: CASSLGGTSGGETQYF. The DNA of the CDR3 is TGTGCCAGCAGCTTAGGGGGGACTAGCGGGGGAGAGACCCAGTACTTC.

The gene calls are TRBV7-2 and TRBJ1-5, with 8 bases identical to TRBD1. This CDR3 comprises 15 residues. V lost 3 bases and J lost 6; bases outside the gene matches: 7. CDR1 and CDR2 (germline): SGHTA, FQGNSA. In DNA form, the CDR3 reads TGTGCCAGCAGCTTGCGACAGGGGCTCGGTCAGCCCCAGCATTTT. This sequence encodes CASSLRQGLGQPQHF. The whole variable domain, filled in from reference TRBV7-2 and TRBJ1-5, reads GAGVSQSPSNKVTEKGKDVELRCDPISGHTALYWYRQSLGQGLEFLIYFQGNSAPDKSGLPSDRFSAERTGGSVSTLTIQRTQQEDSAVYLCASSLRQGLGQPQHFGDGTRLSIL.

J is TRBJ2-4 and V is TRBV5-4, with 8 bases matching TRBD1. The germline CDR1 and CDR2 sequences are SGHNT and YYREEE (reference sequence). Unmatched junction bases numbered 8, after V lost 3 bases and J lost 6 bases. There are 15 residues in the CDR3. This CDR3 reads CASSYTGGGRNIQYF. The CDR3 DNA is TGTGCCAGCAGCTACACAGGGGGTGGTAGAAACATTCAGTACTTC.

V is TRBV13 and J is TRBJ1-3; unclear D gene. Between the trimmed V and J ends, which lost 6 bases and 2 bases, there was a span of 8 bases. CDR1 is PRHDT and CDR2 is FYEKMQ in the germline V gene (reference sequence). CDR3 length: 13 amino acids. CDR3 coding DNA: TGTGCCAGCAGATATAACACTGGAAACACCATATATTTT. It translates to CASRYNTGNTIYF. The full variable domain, with the rest looked up from reference TRBV13 and TRBJ1-3, is AAGVIQSPRHLIKEKRETATLKCYPIPRHDTVYWYQQGPGQDPQFLISFYEKMQSDKGSIPDRFSAQQFSDYHSELNMSSLELGDSALYFCASRYNTGNTIYFGEGSWLTVV.

Worth noting for this clone: A junction boundary mismatches the germline segment, possibly from a read error. The rearrangement links TRBV4-1 to TRBJ1-5; no definite D call. Per the germline V gene, CDR1 is MGHRA and CDR2 is YSYEKL. The CDR3 spans 14 residues. CDR3 loop: CASSQVPEFQAQHF. For the CDR3, the DNA is TGCGCCAGCAGCCAGGTACCGGAATTTCAGGCCCAGCATTTT.

The chain recombines TRBV5-1 with TRBJ2-1; the match to TRBD2 covers 7 bases. The CDR3 loop spans 16 amino acids. CDR1 is SGHRS and CDR2 is YFSETQ in the germline V gene. The V gene end was trimmed by 6 bases and the J gene end by 6 bases; junction bases not matched to a gene: 15. The CDR3 reads CASNSGGGVISNEQFF. The DNA for the CDR3 is TGCGCCAGCAACTCCGGCGGGGGAGTGATTTCCAATGAGCAGTTCTTC.

The CDR3 region has the DNA TGCAGCGCAAACAGGGCCATGAACACTGAAGCTTTCTTT. Its translation: CSANRAMNTEAFF. The V gene is TRBV29-1, the J gene TRBJ1-1; D is possibly TRBD1 (6 bases). V lost 7 bases, J lost 0 bases, and 12 bases lay in between. CDR3 size: 13 residues. Germline CDR1 is SQVTM and CDR2 is ANQGSEA.

This chain connects TRBV2 to TRBJ2-1; 11 bases are shared with TRBD2. Germline lookup yields CDR1 SNHLY and CDR2 FYNNEI. V dropped 7 bases and J dropped 8; count of bases not matched to a gene: 7. The CDR3 sequence is 14 residues long. The CDR3 DNA reads TGTGCCAGCATGCTACTAGCGGGAGTCCATGAGCAGTTCTTC. It codes for CASMLLAGVHEQFF.

The chain employs TRBV7-9 and TRBJ1-1; D is unclear. V was pared by 2 bases and J by 1 base, with 8 bases between. The CDR3 length is 14 residues. Germline-derived CDR1 and CDR2 are SEHNR and FQNEAQ (reference sequence). Here the CDR3 DNA reads TGTGCCAGCAGCTTATGGCCCGAGAACACTGAAGCTTTCTTT. It specifies CASSLWPENTEAFF.

This clone was recorded once. The chain links TRBV3-1 (or the pseudogene TRBV3-2) to TRBJ2-3; 8 positions match TRBD1. V shed 4 bases and J 4 bases; nucleotides not matched to a gene: 7. Per germline, CDR1 LGHDT and CDR2 YNNKEL (reference sequence). The CDR3 extends over 15 amino acids. The chain's CDR3 is CASSPGGATSDTQYF. DNA of the CDR3: TGTGCCAGCAGCCCAGGGGGCGCCACGTCAGATACGCAGTATTTT.

The chain uses TRBV15 and TRBJ2-3; tentative D call: TRBD2 (6 bases). Germline loops: CDR1 LNHNV, CDR2 YYDKDF (reference sequence). CDR3 size: 15 residues. V was shortened by 0 bases and J by 3 bases, with 10 bases between the two germline ends. The CDR3 DNA follows: TGTGCCACCAGCAGAGATATCCGGGGGACAGATACGCAGTATTTT. Translating gives CATSRDIRGTDTQYF. Full variable domain (missing parts from reference TRBV15 and TRBJ2-3): DAMVIQNPRYQVTQFGKPVTLSCSQTLNHNVMYWYQQKSSQAPKLLFHYYDKDFNNEADTPDNFQSRRPNTSFCFLDIRSPGLGDTAMYLCATSRDIRGTDTQYFGPGTRLTVL.

The rearrangement links TRBV28 to TRBJ1-2; TRBD1 matches 10 bases. This CDR3 region has 14 residues. V trimming: 6 bases; J trimming: 3 bases; junction bases outside the gene matches: 4. The germline V gene has CDR1 MDHEN and CDR2 SYDVKM. Written as DNA, the CDR3 is TGTGCCAGCAGGACAGGGGGCGCAGACTATGGCTACACCTTC. Its protein product is CASRTGGADYGYTF.

The table lists this clone with a count of one. CDR3 protein: CASTGTGHQPQHF. The CDR3 region has the DNA TGTGCCAGCACCGGGACAGGGCATCAGCCCCAGCATTTT. The J gene is TRBJ1-5, the V gene TRBV28; 9 nucleotides match TRBD1. The CDR3 sequence is 13 residues long. Germline lookup yields CDR1 MDHEN and CDR2 SYDVKM. Unmatched junction bases numbered 3, after V lost 7 bases and J lost 5 bases.

The chain is built from TRBV6-5 and TRBJ1-6; D uncertain. This CDR3 comprises 15 residues. Germline V gives CDR1 MNHEY, CDR2 SVGAGI. V was cut by 6 bases and J by 4 bases, with 13 bases left in between. The CDR3 is CASSLNRDYNSPLHF. DNA of the CDR3: TGTGCCAGCAGCCTGAACCGGGATTATAATTCACCCCTCCACTTT.

This sequence joins TRBV27 and TRBJ2-1, with 7 bases that match TRBD1. The CDR3 has 11 residues. J was trimmed by 4 bases and V by 10 bases; bases with no gene match: 1. The V gene's germline CDR1 is MNHEY and CDR2 SMNVEV (reference sequence). Here the CDR3 reads CATGQYNEQFF. The CDR3 coding sequence is TGTGCCACGGGACAGTACAATGAGCAGTTCTTC.

This chain joins TRBV24-1 and TRBJ2-1; 11 bases are a match to TRBD2. There are 17 residues in the CDR3. The trim removed 4 bases at V and 4 bases at J, leaving 8 bases unmatched. CDR1 is KGHDR, CDR2 SFDVKD, per germline. The CDR3 region is CATSDKPGLAVYNEQFF. The CDR3, as DNA: TGTGCCACCAGTGACAAACCGGGACTAGCGGTTTACAATGAGCAGTTCTTC.

This chain uses TRBV9 with TRBJ2-1; 7 bases are shared with TRBD2. Germline V gives CDR1 SGDLS, CDR2 YYNGEE. Trimming removed 2 bases from V and 4 bases from J; junction bases left unmatched: 3. This CDR3 is built from 14 residues. The CDR3 protein is CASSVSGNYNEQFF. The DNA for the CDR3 is TGTGCCAGCAGCGTGAGCGGGAATTACAATGAGCAGTTCTTC.

The chain joins TRBV25-1 to TRBJ2-5; 11 bases agree with TRBD1. The V and J ends lost 4 bases and 5 bases, in that order; junction bases with no gene match: 3. Germline V gene sequence: CDR1 MGHDK, CDR2 SYGVNS. The CDR3 sequence is 14 residues long. CDR3 in DNA: TGTGCCAGCAGTGGGACAGGGGGCAGGGAGACCCAGTACTTC. Encoded protein: CASSGTGGRETQYF.

V gene TRBV2 combines with J gene TRBJ1-2; TRBD1 matches 9 bases. CDR1 and CDR2 (germline): SNHLY, FYNNEI. This CDR3 is 15 amino acids long. V was pared by 3 bases and J by 0 bases, with 2 bases of the junction left unmatched. DNA for the CDR3: TGTGCCAGCAGTGAGACAGGGGGAGCTAACTATGGCTACACCTTC. Protein sequence: CASSETGGANYGYTF.

This chain uses TRBV7-6 with TRBJ2-3; 10 bases match TRBD2. Looked up from germline, CDR1 is SGHVS and CDR2 is FNYEAQ. The CDR3 runs 16 residues. Trimming took 2 bases from V and 2 from J; bases not matched to a gene: 4. CDR3 DNA sequence: TGTGCCAGCAGCTTAATGGGACTAGCGAACACAGATACGCAGTATTTT. The encoded protein is CASSLMGLANTDTQYF.

V gene TRBV7-2 combines with J gene TRBJ2-1; 11 positions match TRBD2. CDR1 is SGHTA and CDR2 is FQGNSA in the germline V gene. The CDR3 has 16 amino acids. The V and J ends lost 1 base and 8 bases, in that order; junction bases with no gene match: 7. CDR3 protein: CASSLGVAGGPDEQFF. CDR3 DNA sequence: TGTGCCAGCAGCTTAGGTGTAGCGGGAGGGCCTGATGAGCAGTTCTTC.

The chain joins TRBV3-1 (or the pseudogene TRBV3-2) to TRBJ2-7, with 16 bases aligning to TRBD2. Germline CDR1 LGHDT, CDR2 YNNKEL (reference sequence). The length of the CDR3 is 16 residues. Unmatched junction bases numbered 3, after V lost 5 bases and J lost 2 bases. CDR3 DNA sequence: TGTGCCAGCAGCGGGACTAGCGGGAGGGTAACCTACGAGCAGTACTTC. This translates into CASSGTSGRVTYEQYF.